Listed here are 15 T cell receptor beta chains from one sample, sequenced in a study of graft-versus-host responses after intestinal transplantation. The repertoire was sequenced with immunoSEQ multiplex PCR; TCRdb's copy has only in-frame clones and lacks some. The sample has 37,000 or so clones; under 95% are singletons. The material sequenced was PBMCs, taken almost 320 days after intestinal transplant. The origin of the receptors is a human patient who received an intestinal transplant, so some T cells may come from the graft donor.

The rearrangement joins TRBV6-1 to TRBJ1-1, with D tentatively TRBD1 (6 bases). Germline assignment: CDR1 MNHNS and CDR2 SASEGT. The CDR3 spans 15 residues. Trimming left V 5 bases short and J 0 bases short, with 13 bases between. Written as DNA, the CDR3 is TGTGCCAGCAGTTTTAAGACAGGTGTGAACACTGAAGCTTTCTTT. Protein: CASSFKTGVNTEAFF.

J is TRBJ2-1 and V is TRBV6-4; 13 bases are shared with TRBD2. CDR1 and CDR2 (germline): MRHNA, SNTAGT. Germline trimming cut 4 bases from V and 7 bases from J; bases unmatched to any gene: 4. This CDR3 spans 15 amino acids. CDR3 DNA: TGTGCCAGCAGTGTCACTAGCGGGGGGGCGAATGAGCAGTTCTTC. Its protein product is CASSVTSGGANEQFF.

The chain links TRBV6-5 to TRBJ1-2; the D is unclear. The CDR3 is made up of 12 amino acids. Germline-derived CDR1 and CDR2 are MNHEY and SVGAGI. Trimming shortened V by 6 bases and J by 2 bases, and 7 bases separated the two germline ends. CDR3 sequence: CASSDGNYGYTF. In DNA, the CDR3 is TGTGCCAGCAGCGACGGAAACTATGGCTACACCTTC.

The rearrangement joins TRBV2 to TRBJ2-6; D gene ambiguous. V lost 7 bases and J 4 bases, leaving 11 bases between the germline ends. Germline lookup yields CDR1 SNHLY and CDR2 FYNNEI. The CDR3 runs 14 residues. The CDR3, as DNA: TGTGCCAGCACCCCTCCCCCGGGGGCCAACGTCCTGACTTTC. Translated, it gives CASTPPPGANVLTF.

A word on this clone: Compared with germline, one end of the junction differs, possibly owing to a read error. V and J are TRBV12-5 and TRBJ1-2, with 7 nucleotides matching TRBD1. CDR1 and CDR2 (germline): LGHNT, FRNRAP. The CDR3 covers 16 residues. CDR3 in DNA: TGCGCTAGTGGTTTGGTACAGGGGCGGGCAAACTATGACTACACCTTC. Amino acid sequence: CASGLVQGRANYDYTF.

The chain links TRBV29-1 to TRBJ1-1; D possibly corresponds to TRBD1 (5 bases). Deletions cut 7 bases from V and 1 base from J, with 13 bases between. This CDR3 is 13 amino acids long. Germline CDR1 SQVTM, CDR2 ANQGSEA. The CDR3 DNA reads TGCAGCGATGGGGCTCGACAGAACACTGAAGCTTTCTTT. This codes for CSDGARQNTEAFF.

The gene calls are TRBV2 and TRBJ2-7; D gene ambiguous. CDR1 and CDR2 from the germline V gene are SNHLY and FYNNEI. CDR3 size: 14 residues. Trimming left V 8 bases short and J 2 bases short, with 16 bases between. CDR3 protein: CASGASQQTYEQYF. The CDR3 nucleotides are TGTGCCAGCGGTGCTTCACAGCAGACCTACGAGCAGTACTTC. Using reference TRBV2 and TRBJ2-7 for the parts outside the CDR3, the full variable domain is EPEVTQTPSHQVTQMGQEVILRCVPISNHLYFYWYRQILGQKVEFLVSFYNNEISEKSEIFDDQFSVERPDGSNFTLKIRSTKLEDSAMYFCASGASQQTYEQYFGPGTRLTVT.

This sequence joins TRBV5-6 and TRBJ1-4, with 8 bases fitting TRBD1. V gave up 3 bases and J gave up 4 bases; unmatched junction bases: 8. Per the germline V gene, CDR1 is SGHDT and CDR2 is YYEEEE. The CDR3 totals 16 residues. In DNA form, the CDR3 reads TGTGCCAGCAGCTCTAGGACAGGGATGGATAATGAAAAACTGTTTTTT. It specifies CASSSRTGMDNEKLFF.

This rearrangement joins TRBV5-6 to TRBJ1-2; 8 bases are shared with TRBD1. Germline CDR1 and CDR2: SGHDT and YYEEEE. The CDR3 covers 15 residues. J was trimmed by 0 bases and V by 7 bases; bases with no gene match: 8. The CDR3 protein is CASVGQVTPNYGYTF. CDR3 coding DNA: TGTGCCAGCGTGGGACAGGTGACCCCTAACTATGGCTACACCTTC.

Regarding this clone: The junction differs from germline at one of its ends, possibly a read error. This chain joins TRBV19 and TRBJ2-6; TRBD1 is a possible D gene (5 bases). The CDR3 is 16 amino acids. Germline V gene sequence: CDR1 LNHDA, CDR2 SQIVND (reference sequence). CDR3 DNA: TGTGCCAGTAGTCGCAGGGTCCTCTCTGGGGCCGACGTCCTGACTTTC. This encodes CASSRRVLSGADVLTF.

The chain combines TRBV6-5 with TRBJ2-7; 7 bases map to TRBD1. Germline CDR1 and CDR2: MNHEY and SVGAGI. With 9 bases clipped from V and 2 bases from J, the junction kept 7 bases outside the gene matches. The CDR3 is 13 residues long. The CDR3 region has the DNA TGTGCCAGTTCAAGGGACAGCCCCTACGAGCAGTACTTC. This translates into CASSRDSPYEQYF.

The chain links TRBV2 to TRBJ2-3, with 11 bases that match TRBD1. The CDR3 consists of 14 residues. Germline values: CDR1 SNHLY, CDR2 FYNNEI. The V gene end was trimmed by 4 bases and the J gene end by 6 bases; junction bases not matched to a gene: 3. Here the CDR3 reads CASSGGTGGDTQYF. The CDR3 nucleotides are TGTGCCAGCAGTGGAGGGACAGGGGGGGATACGCAGTATTTT. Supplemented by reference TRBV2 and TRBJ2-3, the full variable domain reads EPEVTQTPSHQVTQMGQEVILRCVPISNHLYFYWYRQILGQKVEFLVSFYNNEISEKSEIFDDQFSVERPDGSNFTLKIRSTKLEDSAMYFCASSGGTGGDTQYFGPGTRLTVL.

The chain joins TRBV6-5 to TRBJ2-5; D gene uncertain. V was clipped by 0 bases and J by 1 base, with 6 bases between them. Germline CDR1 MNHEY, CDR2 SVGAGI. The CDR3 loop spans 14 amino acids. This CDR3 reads CASSYSGPQETQYF. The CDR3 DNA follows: TGTGCCAGCAGTTACTCTGGGCCCCAAGAGACCCAGTACTTC.

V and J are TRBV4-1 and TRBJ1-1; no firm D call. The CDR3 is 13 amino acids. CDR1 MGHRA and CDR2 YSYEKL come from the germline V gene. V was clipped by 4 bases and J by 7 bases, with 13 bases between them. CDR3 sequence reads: CASSPGELLEAFF. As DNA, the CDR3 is TGCGCCAGCAGCCCCGGGGAACTACTTGAAGCTTTCTTT.

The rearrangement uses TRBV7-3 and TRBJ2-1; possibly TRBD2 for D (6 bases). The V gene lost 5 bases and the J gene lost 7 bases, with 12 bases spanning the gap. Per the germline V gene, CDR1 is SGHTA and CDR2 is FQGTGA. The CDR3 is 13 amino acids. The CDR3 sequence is CASSQGTFNEQFF. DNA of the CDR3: TGTGCCAGCAGCCAAGGGACTTTTAATGAGCAGTTCTTC.